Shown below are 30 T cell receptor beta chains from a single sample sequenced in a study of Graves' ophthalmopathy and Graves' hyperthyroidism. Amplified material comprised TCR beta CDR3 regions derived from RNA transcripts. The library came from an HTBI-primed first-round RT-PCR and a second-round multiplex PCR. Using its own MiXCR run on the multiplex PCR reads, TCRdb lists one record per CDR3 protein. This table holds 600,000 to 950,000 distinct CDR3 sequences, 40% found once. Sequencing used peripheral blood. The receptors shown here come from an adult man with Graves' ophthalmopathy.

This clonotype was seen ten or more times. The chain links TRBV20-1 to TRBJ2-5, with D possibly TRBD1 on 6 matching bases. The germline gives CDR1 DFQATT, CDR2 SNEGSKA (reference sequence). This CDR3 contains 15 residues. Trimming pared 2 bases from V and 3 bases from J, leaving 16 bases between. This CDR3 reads CSARTREGGKETQYF. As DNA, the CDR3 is TGCAGTGCTAGAACTCGAGAAGGGGGAAAAGAGACCCAGTACTTC.

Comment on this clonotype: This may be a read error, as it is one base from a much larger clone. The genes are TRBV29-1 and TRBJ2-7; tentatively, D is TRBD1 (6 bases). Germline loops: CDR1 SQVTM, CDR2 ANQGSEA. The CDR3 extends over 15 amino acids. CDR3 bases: TGCAGTGCTTCGCCCAGGACAGCTTCCTCCTACGAGCAGTACTTC. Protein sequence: CSASPRTASSYEQYF.

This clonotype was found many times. CDR3 DNA sequence: TGTGCCAGCAGTCCGGGTAACAGGGGCGGATCCTATAATTCACCCCTCCACTTT. Residues: CASSPGNRGGSYNSPLHF. This chain uses TRBV2 with TRBJ1-6, with 7 bases aligning to TRBD1. CDR3 length: 18 amino acids. Germline values: CDR1 SNHLY, CDR2 FYNNEI. V lost 5 bases to trimming and J lost 1 base; unmatched junction nucleotides: 11.

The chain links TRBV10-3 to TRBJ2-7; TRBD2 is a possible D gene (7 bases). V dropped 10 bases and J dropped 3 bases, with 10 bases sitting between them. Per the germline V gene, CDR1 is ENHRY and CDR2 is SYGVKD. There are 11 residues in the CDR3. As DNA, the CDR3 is TGTGCCACGGGGGGCATCTACGAGCAGTACTTC. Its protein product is CATGGIYEQYF.

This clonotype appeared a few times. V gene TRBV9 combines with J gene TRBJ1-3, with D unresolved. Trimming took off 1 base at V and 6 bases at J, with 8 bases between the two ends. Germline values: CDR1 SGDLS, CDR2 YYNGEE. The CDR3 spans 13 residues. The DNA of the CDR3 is TGTGCCAGCAGCGTAACCATGGAAAACACCATATATTTT. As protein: CASSVTMENTIYF.

The CDR3 nucleotides read TGTGCCAGTAGTATTTTGGGAGGACTACCCTATGGCTACACCTTC. Protein: CASSILGGLPYGYTF. This chain links TRBV19 with TRBJ1-2; D is ambiguous. Germline V gives CDR1 LNHDA, CDR2 SQIVND (reference sequence). The CDR3 runs 15 residues. V was shortened by 3 bases and J by 4 bases, with 15 bases between the two germline ends.

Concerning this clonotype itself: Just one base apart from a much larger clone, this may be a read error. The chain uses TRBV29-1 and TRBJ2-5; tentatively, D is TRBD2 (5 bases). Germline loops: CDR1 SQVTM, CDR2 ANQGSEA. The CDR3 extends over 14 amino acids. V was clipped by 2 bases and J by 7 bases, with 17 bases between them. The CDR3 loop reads CSVEWASFKGTQYF. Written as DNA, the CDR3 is TGCAGCGTTGAATGGGCTAGCTTTAAGGGGACCCAGTACTTC.

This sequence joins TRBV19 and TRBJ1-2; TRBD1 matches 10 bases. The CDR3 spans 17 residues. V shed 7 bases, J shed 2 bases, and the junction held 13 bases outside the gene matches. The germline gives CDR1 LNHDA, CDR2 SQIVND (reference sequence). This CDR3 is CASTEAPGTGANYGYTF. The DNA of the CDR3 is TGTGCCAGTACTGAGGCCCCCGGGACAGGGGCGAACTATGGCTACACCTTC.

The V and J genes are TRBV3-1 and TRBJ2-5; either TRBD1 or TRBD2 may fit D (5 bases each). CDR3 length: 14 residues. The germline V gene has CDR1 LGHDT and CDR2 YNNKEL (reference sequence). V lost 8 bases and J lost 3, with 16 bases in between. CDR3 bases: TGTGCCAGCGGACCGGGGCCTGGGGAAGAGACCCAGTACTTC. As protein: CASGPGPGEETQYF.

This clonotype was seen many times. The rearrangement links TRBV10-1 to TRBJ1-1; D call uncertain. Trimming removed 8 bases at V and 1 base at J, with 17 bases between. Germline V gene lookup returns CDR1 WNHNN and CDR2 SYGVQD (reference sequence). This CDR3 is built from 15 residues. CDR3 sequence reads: CASSFLLRPNTEAFF. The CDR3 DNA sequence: TGCGCCAGCTCATTCCTACTACGGCCGAACACTGAAGCTTTCTTT.

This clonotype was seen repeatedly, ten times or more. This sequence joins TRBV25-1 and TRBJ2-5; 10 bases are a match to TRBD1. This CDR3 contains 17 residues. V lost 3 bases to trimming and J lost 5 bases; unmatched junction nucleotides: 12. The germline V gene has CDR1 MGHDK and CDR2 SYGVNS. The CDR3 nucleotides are TGTGCCAGCAGTGACGGAGACAGGGGGCTATGGTTCGAGACCCAGTACTTC. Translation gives CASSDGDRGLWFETQYF.

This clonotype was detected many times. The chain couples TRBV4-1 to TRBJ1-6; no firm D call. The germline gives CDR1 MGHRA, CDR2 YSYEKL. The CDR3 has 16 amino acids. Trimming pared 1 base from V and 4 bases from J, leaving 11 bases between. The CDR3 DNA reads TGCGCCAGCAGCCAAGTGTCAAGAGGGTATAATTCACCCCTCCACTTT. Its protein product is CASSQVSRGYNSPLHF.

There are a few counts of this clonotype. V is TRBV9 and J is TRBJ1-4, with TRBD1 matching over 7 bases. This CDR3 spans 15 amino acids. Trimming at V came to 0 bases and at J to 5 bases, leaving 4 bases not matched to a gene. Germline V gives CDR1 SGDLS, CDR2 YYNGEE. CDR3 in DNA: TGTGCCAGCAGCGTAGGGACAGGCGGGAATGAAAAACTGTTTTTT. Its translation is CASSVGTGGNEKLFF. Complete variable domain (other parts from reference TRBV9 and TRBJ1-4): DSGVTQTPKHLITATGQRVTLRCSPRSGDLSVYWYQQSLDQGLQFLIQYYNGEERAKGNILERFSAQQFPDLHSELNLSSLELGDSALYFCASSVGTGGNEKLFFGSGTQLSVL.

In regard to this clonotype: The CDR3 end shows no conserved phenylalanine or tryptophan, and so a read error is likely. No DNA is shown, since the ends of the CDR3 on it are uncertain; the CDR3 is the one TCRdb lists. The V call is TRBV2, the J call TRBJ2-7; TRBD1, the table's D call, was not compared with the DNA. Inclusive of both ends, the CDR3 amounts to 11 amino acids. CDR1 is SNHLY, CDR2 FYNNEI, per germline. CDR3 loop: CASSRDRGLAA.

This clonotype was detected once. CDR3 amino acids: CASSPRRQGAKGQWVTEAFF. The CDR3 region has the DNA TGTGCCAGCAGCCCCCGAAGACAGGGTGCTAAGGGACAATGGGTCACTGAAGCTTTCTTT. The chain couples TRBV7-3 to TRBJ1-1; 7 nucleotides line up with TRBD1. The germline gives CDR1 SGHTA, CDR2 FQGTGA. V was clipped by 5 bases and J by 4 bases; unmatched bases: 25. The CDR3 extends over 20 amino acids.

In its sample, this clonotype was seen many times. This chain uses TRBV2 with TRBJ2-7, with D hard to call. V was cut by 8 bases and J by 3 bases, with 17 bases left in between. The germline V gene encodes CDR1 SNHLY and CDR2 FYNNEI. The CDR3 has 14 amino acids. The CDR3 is CASRTKRRSYEQYF. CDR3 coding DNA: TGTGCCAGCCGTACGAAAAGACGTAGCTACGAGCAGTACTTC.

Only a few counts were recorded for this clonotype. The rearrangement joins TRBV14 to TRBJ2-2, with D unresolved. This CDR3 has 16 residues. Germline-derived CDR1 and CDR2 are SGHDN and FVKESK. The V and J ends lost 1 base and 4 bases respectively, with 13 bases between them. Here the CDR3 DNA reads TGTGCCAGCAGCCAAGGACTTAGCTTAGTCACCGGGGAGCTGTTTTTT. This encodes CASSQGLSLVTGELFF.

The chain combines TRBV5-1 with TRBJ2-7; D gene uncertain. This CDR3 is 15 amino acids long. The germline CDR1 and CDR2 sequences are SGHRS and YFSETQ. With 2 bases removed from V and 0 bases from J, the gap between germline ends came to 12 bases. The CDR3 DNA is TGCGCCAGCAGCTTTGACCTTACGAGCTCCTACGAGCAGTACTTC. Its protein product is CASSFDLTSSYEQYF.

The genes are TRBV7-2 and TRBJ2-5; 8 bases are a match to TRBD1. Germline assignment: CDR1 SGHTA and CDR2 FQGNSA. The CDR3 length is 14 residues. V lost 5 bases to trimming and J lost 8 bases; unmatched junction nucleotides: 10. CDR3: CASSTRTGSSTQYF. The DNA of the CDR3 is TGTGCCAGCAGCACCCGGACAGGGAGTAGTACCCAGTACTTC.

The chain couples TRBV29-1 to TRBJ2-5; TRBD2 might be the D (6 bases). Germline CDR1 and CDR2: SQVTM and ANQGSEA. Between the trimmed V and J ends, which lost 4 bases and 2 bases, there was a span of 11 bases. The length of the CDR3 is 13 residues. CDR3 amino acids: CSVASGPQETQYF. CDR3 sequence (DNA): TGCAGCGTTGCCAGCGGGCCACAAGAGACCCAGTACTTC. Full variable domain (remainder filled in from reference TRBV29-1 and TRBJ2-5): SAVISQKPSRDICQRGTSLTIQCQVDSQVTMMFWYRQQPGQSLTLIATANQGSEATYESGFVIDKFPISRPNLTFSTLTVSNMSPEDSSIYLCSVASGPQETQYFGPGTRLLVL.

The CDR3 spells CARDPNWTGGNGYTF. In DNA form, the CDR3 reads TGTGCTAGAGACCCTAACTGGACAGGGGGAAATGGCTACACCTTC. This chain connects TRBV11-2 to TRBJ1-2; 10 nucleotides agree with TRBD1. This CDR3 has 15 residues. Germline values: CDR1 SGHAT, CDR2 FQNNGV. Drawing the rest from reference TRBV11-2 and TRBJ1-2, the complete variable domain is EAGVAQSPRYKIIEKRQSVAFWCNPISGHATLYWYQQILGQGPKLLIQFQNNGVVDDSQLPKDRFSAERLKGVDSTLKIQPAKLEDSAVYLCARDPNWTGGNGYTFGSGTRLTVV.

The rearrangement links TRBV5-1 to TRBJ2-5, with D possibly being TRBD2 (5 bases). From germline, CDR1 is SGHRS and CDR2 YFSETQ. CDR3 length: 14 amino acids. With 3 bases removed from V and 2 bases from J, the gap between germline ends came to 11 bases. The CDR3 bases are TGCGCCAGCAGCTCGGCCCGGGATCAAGAGACCCAGTACTTC. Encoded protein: CASSSARDQETQYF.

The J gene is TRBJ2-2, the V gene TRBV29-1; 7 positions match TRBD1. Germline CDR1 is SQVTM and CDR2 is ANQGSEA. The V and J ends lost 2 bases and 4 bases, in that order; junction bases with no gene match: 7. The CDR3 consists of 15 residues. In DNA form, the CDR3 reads TGCAGCGTTGAAAAGAGACAGGGAGTCACCGGGGAGCTGTTTTTT. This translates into CSVEKRQGVTGELFF.

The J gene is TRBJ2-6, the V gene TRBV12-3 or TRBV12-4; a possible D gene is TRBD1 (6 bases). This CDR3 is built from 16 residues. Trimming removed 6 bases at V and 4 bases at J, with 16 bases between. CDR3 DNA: TGTGCCAGCAGCCACACCACCGGGACAGGGGCCAACGTCCTGACTTTC. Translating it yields CASSHTTGTGANVLTF.

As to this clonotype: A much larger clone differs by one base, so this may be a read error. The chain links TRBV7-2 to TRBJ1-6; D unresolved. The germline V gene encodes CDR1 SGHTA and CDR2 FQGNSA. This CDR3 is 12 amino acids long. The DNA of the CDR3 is TGTGCCAGCAGCCGAAATAATTCACCCCCCCACTTT. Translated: CASSRNNSPPHF.

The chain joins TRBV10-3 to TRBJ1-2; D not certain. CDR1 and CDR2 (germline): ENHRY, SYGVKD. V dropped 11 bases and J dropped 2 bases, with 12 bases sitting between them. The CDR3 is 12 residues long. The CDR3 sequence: CAGRTENYGYTF. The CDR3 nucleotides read TGTGCCGGCAGAACAGAGAACTATGGCTACACCTTC.

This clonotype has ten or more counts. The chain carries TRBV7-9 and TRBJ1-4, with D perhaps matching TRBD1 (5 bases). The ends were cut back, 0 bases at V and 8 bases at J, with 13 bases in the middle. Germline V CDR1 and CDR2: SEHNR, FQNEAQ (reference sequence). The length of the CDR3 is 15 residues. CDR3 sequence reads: CASSLALGNREKLFF. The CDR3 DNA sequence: TGTGCCAGCAGCTTAGCGCTGGGAAACAGGGAAAAACTGTTTTTT.

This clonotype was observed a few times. The CDR3 protein is CASSIGLQETQYF. DNA for the CDR3: TGTGCCAGTAGTATAGGACTCCAAGAGACCCAGTACTTC. The rearrangement links TRBV19 to TRBJ2-5; D is unclear. CDR3 length: 13 amino acids. Between the trimmed V and J ends, which lost 1 base and 1 base, there was a span of 4 bases. CDR1 is LNHDA, CDR2 SQIVND, per germline (reference sequence).

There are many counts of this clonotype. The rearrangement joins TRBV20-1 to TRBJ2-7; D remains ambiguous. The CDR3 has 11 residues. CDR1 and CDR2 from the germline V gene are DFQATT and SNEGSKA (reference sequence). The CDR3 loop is CRALDSYEQYF. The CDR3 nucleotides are TGCAGGGCCTTAGACTCCTACGAGCAGTACTTC.

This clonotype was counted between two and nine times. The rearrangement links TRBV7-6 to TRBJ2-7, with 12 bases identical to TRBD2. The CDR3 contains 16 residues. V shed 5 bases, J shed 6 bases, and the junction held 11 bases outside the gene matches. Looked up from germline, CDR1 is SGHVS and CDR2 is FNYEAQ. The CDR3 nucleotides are TGTGCCAGCAGCCCATGGGCGACTAGCGGGAGTGCCGAGCAGTACTTC. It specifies CASSPWATSGSAEQYF.